The 20 T cell receptor beta chains presented below share a single source sample, sequenced in a study of blood T cell repertoires in COVID-19. Profiling relied on immunoSEQ multiplex PCR, and the TCRdb table lists in-frame clones only, not all of them. Of tens of thousands of clones listed, 85% to 95% are singletons. The sequenced sample was peripheral blood. The receptors shown here come from a man aged 45 to 65 with acute or convalescent COVID-19.

The V call is TRBV5-1, the J call TRBJ2-2; tentative D call: TRBD1 (5 bases). The V gene's germline CDR1 is SGHRS and CDR2 YFSETQ. V lost 7 bases and J 0 bases, leaving 22 bases between the germline ends. The CDR3 is 18 residues long. The CDR3, as DNA: TGCGCCAGCCGCGGCGCAGGGTTGTGGGGCGCGAACACCGGGGAGCTGTTTTTT. Encoded protein: CASRGAGLWGANTGELFF.

This chain connects TRBV4-3 to TRBJ1-1; D perhaps matches TRBD1 (6 bases). Germline lookup yields CDR1 LGHNA and CDR2 YSLEER. The CDR3 has 14 residues. V lost 1 base and J lost 5, with 11 bases in between. CDR3 loop: CASSQAQGITEAFF. CDR3 sequence (DNA): TGCGCCAGCAGCCAAGCGCAGGGGATAACTGAAGCTTTCTTT.

The chain carries TRBV19 and TRBJ2-1; possibly TRBD2 for D (6 bases). The CDR3 has 15 amino acids. CDR1 is LNHDA and CDR2 is SQIVND in the germline V gene (reference sequence). Trimming stripped 6 bases from V and 0 bases from J, with 12 bases between. The CDR3 bases are TGTGCCAGTAGGAGCGGGCTGAGCTCCTACAATGAGCAGTTCTTC. This codes for CASRSGLSSYNEQFF.

The chain has TRBV7-9 and TRBJ2-5; D might be TRBD1 (6 bases). The CDR3 sequence is 15 residues long. V lost 5 bases and J lost 5, with 18 bases in between. Germline V gives CDR1 SEHNR, CDR2 FQNEAQ (reference sequence). The CDR3 DNA follows: TGTGCCAGCAGCCCCGGGTGGACAGCGAGCGAGACCCAGTACTTC. Amino acid sequence: CASSPGWTASETQYF.

This rearrangement joins TRBV27 to TRBJ2-3, with TRBD2 matching 14 bases. J gave up 4 bases and V 3 bases, and 3 bases lay outside the gene matches. This CDR3 has 16 residues. CDR1 and CDR2 (germline): MNHEY, SMNVEV (reference sequence). The CDR3 region has the DNA TGTGCCAGCAGTTTGACTAGCGGGAGGGCCGCAGATACGCAGTATTTT. As protein: CASSLTSGRAADTQYF.

This sequence joins TRBV3-1 (or the pseudogene TRBV3-2) and TRBJ1-5; D is possibly TRBD1 (5 bases). Trimming took 1 base from V and 6 from J, leaving 7 bases between them. CDR3 size: 13 residues. CDR1 is LGHDT, CDR2 YNNKEL, per germline (reference sequence). CDR3 loop: CASSQAGSQPQHF. The CDR3 coding sequence is TGTGCCAGCAGCCAAGCAGGGTCTCAGCCCCAGCATTTT.

The chain uses TRBV14 and TRBJ2-2; possibly TRBD1 for D (6 bases). The germline V gene encodes CDR1 SGHDN and CDR2 FVKESK. Trimming cost V 10 bases and J 4 bases, with 10 bases left between them. The CDR3 spans 12 residues. As DNA, the CDR3 is TGTGCCATCCAGGGGTTCACCGGGGAGCTGTTTTTT. This codes for CAIQGFTGELFF.

Worth noting for this clone: Its ends do not fully match the called genes, so a read error is possible. The CDR3 DNA reads TGCGCCAGCAGCTTGGGAGGGAGCCACCTCTTC. As protein: CASSLGGSHLF. The chain couples TRBV5-1 to TRBJ2-1, with TRBD2 as a possible D gene (5 bases). CDR1 is SGHRS, CDR2 YFSETQ, per germline. The CDR3 runs 11 residues.

V and J are TRBV19 and TRBJ2-2; 7 bases align to TRBD1. V dropped 4 bases and J dropped 6; count of bases not matched to a gene: 14. The CDR3 sequence is 17 residues long. The germline V gene encodes CDR1 LNHDA and CDR2 SQIVND (reference sequence). In DNA form, the CDR3 reads TGTGCCAGTAGTACCACAGGGGTCCTTTCTAACCCCGGGGAGCTGTTTTTT. Protein: CASSTTGVLSNPGELFF.

The chain combines TRBV7-2 with TRBJ2-7, with 9 bases lining up with TRBD2. V dropped 3 bases and J dropped 6; count of bases not matched to a gene: 3. Germline CDR1 reads SGHTA; CDR2 reads FQGNSA. The CDR3 spans 13 residues. The CDR3: CASSFSGSFEQYF. CDR3 bases: TGTGCCAGCAGCTTTAGCGGGAGCTTCGAGCAGTACTTC.

The rearrangement uses TRBV5-1 and TRBJ1-1, with D perhaps matching TRBD1 (6 bases). CDR1 SGHRS and CDR2 YFSETQ come from the germline V gene. V dropped 4 bases and J dropped 1 base, with 11 bases sitting between them. The CDR3 spans 14 residues. Here the CDR3 DNA reads TGCGCCAGCAGCACCGGGACAAAGAACACTGAAGCTTTCTTT. The encoded protein is CASSTGTKNTEAFF.

About this clone itself: Relative to the germline gene, one junction end is altered; a read error may explain this. This chain uses TRBV3-1 (or the pseudogene TRBV3-2) with TRBJ2-1, with TRBD2 matching 8 bases. Looked up from germline, CDR1 is LGHDT and CDR2 is YNNKEL (reference sequence). This CDR3 spans 14 amino acids. For the CDR3, the DNA is TGTGCCAGCAGCAAAGACCTAGCGGGCAATGAGCAGTTCTTC. It specifies CASSKDLAGNEQFF.

The gene calls are TRBV27 and TRBJ2-1; perhaps TRBD2 as D (7 bases). V dropped 6 bases and J dropped 3 bases, with 27 bases sitting between them. This CDR3 is 19 amino acids long. Germline loops: CDR1 MNHEY, CDR2 SMNVEV (reference sequence). The CDR3: CASRLGGLAENIVYNEQFF. In DNA form, the CDR3 reads TGTGCCAGCAGATTAGGGGGTCTAGCGGAGAATATAGTCTACAATGAGCAGTTCTTC.

The chain uses TRBV4-3 and TRBJ1-2; TRBD1 is a possible D gene (6 bases). CDR1 and CDR2 (germline): LGHNA, YSLEER. This CDR3 is 15 amino acids long. The ends were cut back, 8 bases at V and 2 bases at J, with 18 bases in the middle. The CDR3 nucleotides read TGCGCCAGCGGACAAACAGGGAAGCCAAACTATGGCTACACCTTC. Protein product: CASGQTGKPNYGYTF.

The V and J genes are TRBV6-5 and TRBJ2-7, with D possibly being TRBD1 (6 bases). CDR1 is MNHEY and CDR2 is SVGAGI in the germline V gene. The V and J ends lost 2 bases and 2 bases respectively, with 13 bases between them. The CDR3 contains 15 residues. The CDR3: CASSYIGDTTYEQYF. DNA for the CDR3: TGTGCCAGCAGTTACATCGGGGACACCACCTACGAGCAGTACTTC.

CDR3 nucleotides: TGTGCCAGTAGCTCACAGGGTCCAGATACGCAGTATTTT. It codes for CASSSQGPDTQYF. The chain links TRBV19 to TRBJ2-3, with D maybe TRBD1 (6 bases). The V gene lost 6 bases and the J gene lost 4 bases, with 11 bases spanning the gap. The CDR3 is 13 residues long. Germline V CDR1 and CDR2: LNHDA, SQIVND (reference sequence).

The chain recombines TRBV11-2 with TRBJ2-3; tentative D call: TRBD2 (6 bases). The CDR3 has 14 residues. In germline, CDR1 is SGHAT, CDR2 FQNNGV. V was clipped by 2 bases and J by 3 bases, with 9 bases between them. CDR3 residues: CASSLTGSTDTQYF. The CDR3, as DNA: TGTGCCAGCAGCTTAACCGGGAGTACAGATACGCAGTATTTT.

The V call is TRBV4-3, the J call TRBJ2-5; D may be TRBD2 (6 bases). Germline loops: CDR1 LGHNA, CDR2 YSLEER. V dropped 3 bases and J dropped 11 bases, with 13 bases sitting between them. This CDR3 region has 12 residues. This CDR3 reads CASSHGTGEQYF. CDR3 in DNA: TGCGCCAGCAGCCACGGGACTGGAGAACAGTACTTC.

The chain is built from TRBV27 and TRBJ2-5; a possible D gene is TRBD2 (5 bases). The CDR3 is made up of 13 amino acids. V was cut by 1 base and J by 5 bases, with 8 bases left in between. Germline lookup yields CDR1 MNHEY and CDR2 SMNVEV (reference sequence). The CDR3 DNA sequence: TGTGCCAGCAGTTTATACGGGGATGAGACCCAGTACTTC. It codes for CASSLYGDETQYF.

The chain links TRBV5-1 to TRBJ1-2, with 11 bases lining up with TRBD1. CDR3 length equals 18 residues. V was clipped by 4 bases and J by 4 bases; unmatched bases: 15. CDR1 SGHRS and CDR2 YFSETQ come from the germline V gene. CDR3 protein: CASSPGVGQGAFFYGYTF. Written as DNA, the CDR3 is TGCGCCAGCAGCCCCGGTGTAGGACAGGGGGCTTTTTTCTATGGCTACACCTTC.